This T cell receptor (beta chain) was captured in a study of shared clonotypes between healthy human individuals. The overall study: Researchers assigned three CD4 naive, three CD4 memory, two CD8 naive and one CD8 memory plate to each donor.

General study results and limits: Estimated richness values were generally larger in naive subsets than in memory subsets.

Deep-level assay runs were performed. The protocol was immunoSEQ multiplex PCR, while the TCRdb copy is restricted to in-frame clones and leaves out a portion. The sample yields about 2.4 million clones, around nine tenths seen once. Trimming took 6 bases from V and 2 from J, leaving 17 bases between them. This CDR3 comprises 15 residues. Germline V gene data show CDR1 as ENHRY and CDR2 as SYGVKD. Those who donated were healthy HIV-negative adults, with no recent acute infections or vaccinations reported. Turning to this clone: Its antigen is unknown.

This clonotype originated in a man aged 18 to 30 in good health. The sample taken for sequencing was naive CD4+ T cells sorted from blood. Sample subset: CD45RA+ positively selected. The chain uses TRBV10-3 and TRBJ2-7, with D possibly matching TRBD2 (5 bases). CDR3 sequence: CAISLARTGAYEQYF. The CDR3 coding sequence is TGTGCCATCAGCCTAGCCAGGACGGGTGCCTACGAGCAGTACTTC.